A single T cell receptor (beta chain) is shown here with its context. Its antigen has not been determined. No base quality values were provided; no much bigger clone lies one nucleotide off. V has 5 bases trimmed and J has 2 bases trimmed; junction bases matching no gene number 0. Per the germline V gene (reference sequence), MNHEY is the CDR1 and SMNVEV is the CDR2. There are 13 amino acids in the CDR3, from cysteine to phenylalanine inclusive. The entry retains the CDR3 DNA only, 39 bases that are in frame from base 1. The immunoSEQ Assay, a bias-controlled multiplex PCR, was used to amplify TCRbeta CDR3 regions from genomic DNA. The authors' analysis ran thus. Within the assay, amplification of reference gene primers was used to estimate how many nucleated cells each sample contained. To quantify the absolute abundance of each unique TCRbeta CDR3 rearrangement, sequence reads were collapsed and filtered. Productive Simpson clonality was computed per sample as the square root of Simpson's diversity index over productive rearrangements. The clones in this table, taken by TCRdb from immuneACCESS, are in-frame only. Not every clone is retained; where verified, under half of the shortfall comes from an unresolved V gene, and the cause of the rest is unknown. V and J calls and clone size are as listed in that table; D and trimming were resolved from the DNA. The sample table records about 80,000 clones; roughly 80% of these occur just once. The ten largest account for about an eighth of the sample.

This specimen comes from a study of blood T cell repertoires in COVID-19 (dated by TCRdb to the early 2020s). Broadly, across the study: Samples covering the acute and convalescent phases of COVID-19 were provided by collaborators in the United States, Italy and Spain. The material from the prospective study consisted of cDNA or gDNA derived from T cells, B-cell-depleted T cells, or PBMCs. Subjects who had been exposed to COVID-19, were actively infected with it, or had recovered from it provided the deeply sampled blood TCRbeta repertoires that made up the dataset. The repertoires were released in a freely available public database meant as a resource for research on the immune response to SARS-CoV-2. Samples came from the ongoing ImmuneRACE study (first 160 participants) plus 1,254 subjects from 6 global collaborators. Sample metadata almost always included a de-identified subject ID, COVID-19 status, age in years and sex. Where available, HLA class I and class II types were taken from metadata supplied by the sample provider and were not determined by assay-based typing.

Results and caveats for the whole study, not just this receptor: Clinical and demographic metadata were provided uncurated, with the amount varying by source and participant.

The collaborating institutions used their own protocols to collect whole blood in K2EDTA tubes. Collaborator samples were shipped for TCRbeta analysis as frozen whole blood, isolated PBMCs, or DNA extracted from either sample type. The sequenced sample was peripheral blood. This chain is built from TRBV27 and TRBJ1-1, and 9 junction bases match TRBD1. The receptor was isolated from a man older than 75 with acute or convalescent COVID-19. Here the CDR3 is given as CASSTGGNTEAFF. The sequenced DNA is TGTGCCAGCAGTACAGGGGGCAACACTGAAGCTTTCTTT.